Included here is one T cell receptor (beta chain) sequence, with context. These data are taken from a study of OX40 agonist ivuxolimab in advanced cancers. Some clones are missing from TCRdb's copy, which holds only in-frame ones; the method was immunoSEQ multiplex PCR. This table holds approximately 66,000 clones, 85% found once. Trimming removed 0 bases at V and 5 bases at J, with 11 bases between. The CDR3 loop spans 14 amino acids. CDR1 and CDR2 from the germline V gene are SGHRS and YFSETQ. The TCR sequence derives from an adult with an advanced solid tumor such as melanoma, head and neck, liver or kidney cancer. Sequences were derived from CD4+ or CD8+ T cells sorted from blood, sampled in a trial of the OX40 agonist ivuxolimab. The rearrangement joins TRBV5-1 to TRBJ2-5; D might be TRBD2 (5 bases). CDR3 DNA sequence: TGCGCCAGCAGCTTGGGCCCCGGGGAGGAGACCCAGTACTTC. It translates to CASSLGPGEETQYF. The full variable domain, rest sourced from reference TRBV5-1 and TRBJ2-5, is KAGVTQTPRYLIKTRGQQVTLSCSPISGHRSVSWYQQTPGQGLQFLFEYFSETQRNKGNFPGRFSGRQFSNSRSEMNVSTLELGDSALYLCASSLGPGEETQYFGPGTRLLVL.